This T cell receptor (beta chain) was documented in a study of T cell responses to AZD1222 COVID-19 vaccine listed by TCRdb under 2021. Study-level background: Because spike-specific TCR depth and breadth did not differ between the two schedules, AZD1222 recipients who got a second dose at roughly 4 weeks were pooled with those who got a second dose at roughly 12 weeks. TCR sequencing covered fewer than 250 trial participants: 200 to 210 given two doses of AZD1222 and about 26 given two doses of MenACWY control vaccine. Trial participants were enrolled by age into 18-55, 56-69 and 70-plus year subgroups, with around 150, 28 and 57 TCR-sequenced participants respectively.

Here is what the overall study found, with its caveats: Participants were mostly white British and included more females than males, and it was suggested by the authors that clonal diversity may have been underestimated. Epitopes outside the regions mutated in the B.1.351 and B.1.1.7 variants were reportedly recognized by nearly half of the unique spike-specific TCRs. Spike-specific TCR breadth and depth rose significantly after two AZD1222 doses compared with day 0 and with MenACWY recipients. Conclusions about previously exposed vaccinees are limited, since just five or six AZD1222 recipients were seropositive for SARS-CoV-2 at baseline. The 56-69-year group was small, and its depth increase did not reach significance, likely because of low power. CD4 TCRs associated with the vaccine covered the entire spike protein, and the dominant responses were in regions 160-218 and 743-854. No day 14 peak-response samples were available, so repertoires were characterized only after the peak T cell response.

In light of the paper, this sample's time point label describes: baseline before first vaccination. The vaccinee samples were drawn from two UK trials, COV001 and COV002, one of which was a single-blind randomized controlled phase 2/3 trial testing AZD1222 (ChAdOx1 nCoV-19) in healthy adults. Trial participant PBMC samples were collected at day 0 and day 28 after the second dose for TCRbeta chain sequencing. The CDR3 regions of human TCRbeta chains were analyzed by immunosequencing. Processing in the source paper ran as follows. TCRs in the repertoires were matched against a reference library of SARS-CoV-2-specific TCRs that had been generated with the MIRA antigen-specificity platform. Breadth was defined as the fraction of unique TCRs that were SARS-CoV-2-associated, and depth was defined as the fraction of total T cells that were SARS-CoV-2-associated. Using the MIRA data, each spike-specific TCR was assigned both to the spike region to which the TCR was reactive and to a CD4 or CD8 class. Log10-transformed breadth and depth values were compared by one-way ANOVA with Sidak's multiple comparisons tests. The clones in this table, taken by TCRdb from immuneACCESS, are in-frame only. Not every clone is retained; where verified, under half of the shortfall comes from an unresolved V gene, and the cause of the rest is unknown. For V, J and clone size, that table is used; D and trimming come from the DNA. A total of 90,000 to 95,000 clones appear in this sample, under 95% of them only once. The ten largest clones represent approximately 21% of the sample.

Concerning this clone: Its antigen is still unknown. Base qualities are not recorded, but no much larger clone differs from it by a single base.

This clonotype originated in an adult in good health. Material: peripheral blood, obtained on day 0 of AZD1222 vaccination.

Here the CDR3 is given as CASRGQGFGNEQFF. The DNA is as follows: TGTGCCAGCAGAGGACAGGGTTTTGGAAATGAGCAGTTCTTC. The rearranged chain carries TRBV9 and TRBJ2-1; 8 bases in between match TRBD1. The CDR3 spans 14 residues, from the cysteine through the phenylalanine. Only the CDR3 portion is preserved as DNA: 42 bases, with reading frame beginning at the first base. Unmatched junction bases come to 8, with V trimmed by 5 bases and J by 7 bases. As encoded in the germline V gene, CDR1 is SGDLS while CDR2 is YYNGEE.